This T cell receptor beta chain was identified during a study of shared clonotypes between healthy human individuals. As regards this clone: The sample contains more than one DNA sequence encoding this CDR3.

V was clipped by 5 bases and J by 1 base; unmatched bases: 10. Per the germline V gene, CDR1 is PRHDT and CDR2 is FYEKMQ (reference sequence). The CDR3 totals 16 residues. Using immunoSEQ multiplex PCR, the repertoire was profiled, and TCRdb retains in-frame clones only, with some absent. The sample has around 2.1 million clones, around 93% seen once; the top ten hold roughly 1.7%. CD8 cells classed as naive were CD45RO-negative and positively selected for CCR7, excluding terminally differentiated effector memory CD45RA+ cells. This sequence originates from a man between 18 and 35 years old in good health. Some clones in this sample may be carry-over from other donors' samples. The sequenced sample consisted of naive CD8+ T cells from PBMCs. The rearrangement links TRBV13 to TRBJ2-5; 7 bases are a match to TRBD2. The CDR3 nucleotides read TGTGCCAGCAGCCCCCGAGGTAGCGGGCCCCAAGAGACCCAGTACTTC. This codes for CASSPRGSGPQETQYF.